Each of the 6 T cell receptor beta chains below was sequenced from the same sample in a study of tumor-infiltrating lymphocytes in oesophageal squamous cell carcinoma. TCRdb fed the PCR reads into MiXCR, producing one record per CDR3 protein. The profile shows 18,000 or so distinct CDR3 sequences, over 40% of them singletons. The sequencing sample was made of esophageal tumor tissue. The receptors here all came from a male donor with esophageal squamous cell carcinoma.

The chain recombines TRBV12-5 with TRBJ2-7; 9 bases match TRBD1. The germline V gene encodes CDR1 LGHNT and CDR2 FRNRAP. The V gene end was trimmed by 4 bases and the J gene end by 6 bases; junction bases not matched to a gene: 7. This CDR3 has 14 amino acids. The CDR3 sequence is CASGSDRGNFEQYF. The DNA of the CDR3 is TGTGCTAGTGGTTCCGACAGGGGGAACTTCGAGCAGTACTTC.

The DNA of the CDR3 is TGTGCCAGCAGCTTATCACTAGCGGGAGGTGAGCAGTACTTC. The encoded protein is CASSLSLAGGEQYF. The chain recombines TRBV7-2 with TRBJ2-1; 12 bases fit TRBD2. The end of the DNA aligns better with TRBJ2-7, so the J call may be wrong. This CDR3 has 14 amino acids. CDR1 is SGHTA and CDR2 is FQGNSA in the germline V gene.

Relative to its sample, this clonotype is medium-sized (0.01 to 0.1%). The chain recombines TRBV5-1 with TRBJ2-3, with 8 bases identical to TRBD1. Trimming at V came to 5 bases and at J to 2 bases, leaving 7 bases not matched to a gene. The CDR3 is 15 amino acids. Per germline, CDR1 SGHRS and CDR2 YFSETQ. DNA of the CDR3: TGCGCCAGCAGGCCCGGGACAGGTAACACAGATACGCAGTATTTT. Residues: CASRPGTGNTDTQYF. Full variable domain (remainder filled in from reference TRBV5-1 and TRBJ2-3): KAGVTQTPRYLIKTRGQQVTLSCSPISGHRSVSWYQQTPGQGLQFLFEYFSETQRNKGNFPGRFSGRQFSNSRSEMNVSTLELGDSALYLCASRPGTGNTDTQYFGPGTRLTVL.

Ten or more counts support this clonotype. Just one base apart from a much larger clone, this may be a read error. CDR3 in amino acids: CASSLDSLYNEQYF. For the CDR3, the DNA is TGTGCCAGCAGTTTAGACTCCCTCTACAATGAGCAGTACTTC. The J gene is TRBJ2-5, the V gene TRBV27, with D hard to call. This CDR3 spans 14 amino acids. The V end lost 2 bases, the J end lost 11 bases, and 18 bases lay between the germline ends. CDR1 is MNHEY and CDR2 is SMNVEV in the germline V gene (reference sequence).

A few counts support this clonotype. This may be a read error, as it is one base from a much larger clone. For the CDR3, the DNA is TGTGCCAGCAGCTTGGCCGAGGGAGAAGTTAATGAGCAGTACTTC. Its protein is CASSLAEGEVNEQYF. The rearrangement links TRBV5-4 to TRBJ2-5, with TRBD2 as a possible D gene (5 bases). This CDR3 is built from 15 residues. V lost 0 bases and J lost 11, with 20 bases in between. Germline values: CDR1 SGHNT, CDR2 YYREEE (reference sequence).

The J gene is TRBJ2-4, the V gene TRBV6-1, with D possibly TRBD2 on 7 matching bases. The J call is in doubt because the DNA end fits TRBJ2-5 better. This CDR3 has 15 residues. CDR1 is MNHNS, CDR2 SASEGT, per germline. CDR3 region: CASSESPGGRETQYF. The CDR3 region has the DNA TGTGCCAGCAGTGAATCACCGGGGGGCCGGGAGACCCAGTACTTC.